The sequence of this T cell receptor (beta chain) was determined in a study of T cells in Graves' hyperthyroidism and ophthalmopathy. Study outcomes and limitations: Stable hyperthyroidism was separated from ophthalmopathy by a model based on 13 V-J features.

This clonotype was seen only a few times. Its antigen remains unknown. The CDR3 regions of TCR beta were amplified from RNA transcripts. The HTBI primer set served for first-round RT-PCR of the TCR CDR3. MiXCR was run by TCRdb on the multiplex PCR reads, yielding one entry per CDR3 protein. This sample has about 620,000 distinct CDR3 sequences, with around 16% found just once. This CDR3 comprises 16 residues. Unmatched junction bases numbered 2, after V lost 3 bases and J lost 3 bases. From germline, CDR1 is ENHRY and CDR2 SYGVKD. Newly diagnosed hyperthyroidism, duration under 2 months, in patients aged 18 to 65. Patients were excluded for uncontrolled infection, other autoimmune disease, pregnancy or lactation.

Source material: blood. This TCR derives from a woman aged 25-40 years with Graves' hyperthyroidism. The rearrangement joins TRBV10-3 to TRBJ2-3, with 14 nucleotides matching TRBD2. The CDR3 coding sequence is TGTGCCATCAGTGACAGGACTAGCGGGAGGACAGATACGCAGTATTTT. Translation: CAISDRTSGRTDTQYF.